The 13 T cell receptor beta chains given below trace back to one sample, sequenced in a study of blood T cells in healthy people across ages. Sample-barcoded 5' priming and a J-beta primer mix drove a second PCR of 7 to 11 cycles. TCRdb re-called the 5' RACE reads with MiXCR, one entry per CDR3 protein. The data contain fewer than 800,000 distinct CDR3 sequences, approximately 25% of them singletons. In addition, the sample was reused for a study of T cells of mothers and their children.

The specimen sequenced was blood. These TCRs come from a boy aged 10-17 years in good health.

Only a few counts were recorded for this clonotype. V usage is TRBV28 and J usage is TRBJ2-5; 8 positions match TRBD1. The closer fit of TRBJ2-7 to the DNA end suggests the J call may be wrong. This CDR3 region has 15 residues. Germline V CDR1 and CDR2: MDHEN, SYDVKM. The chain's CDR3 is CASSLDRVLTYEQYF. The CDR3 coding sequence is TGTGCCAGCAGTCTGGACAGGGTCCTAACCTACGAGCAGTACTTC.

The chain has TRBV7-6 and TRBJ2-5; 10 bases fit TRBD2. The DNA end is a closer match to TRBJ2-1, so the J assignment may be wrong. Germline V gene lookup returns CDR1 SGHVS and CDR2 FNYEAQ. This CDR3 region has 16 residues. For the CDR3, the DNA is TGTGCCAGCAGCTTTCAAGCGGGGGGGCTGATGGATGAGCAGTTCTTC. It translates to CASSFQAGGLMDEQFF.

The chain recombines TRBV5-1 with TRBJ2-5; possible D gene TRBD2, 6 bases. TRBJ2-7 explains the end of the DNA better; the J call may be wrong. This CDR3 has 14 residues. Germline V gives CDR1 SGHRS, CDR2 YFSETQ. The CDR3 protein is CASSLDSGIYEQYF. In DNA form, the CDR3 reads TGCGCCAGCAGCTTGGATAGCGGAATCTACGAGCAGTACTTC.

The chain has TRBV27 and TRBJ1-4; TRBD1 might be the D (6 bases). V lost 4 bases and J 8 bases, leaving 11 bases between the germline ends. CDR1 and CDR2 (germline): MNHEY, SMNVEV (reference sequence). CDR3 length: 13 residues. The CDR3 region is CASSWGLGEKLFF. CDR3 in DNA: TGTGCCAGCAGTTGGGGGCTGGGAGAAAAACTGTTTTTT.

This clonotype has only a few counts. CDR3 sequence reads: CAISERTEVLANYGYTF. In nucleotides, the CDR3 is TGTGCCATCAGTGAGCGGACGGAGGTCCTAGCTAACTATGGCTACACCTTC. The rearrangement joins TRBV10-3 to TRBJ1-2; D gene ambiguous. The CDR3 is 17 residues long. Per germline, CDR1 ENHRY and CDR2 SYGVKD. The germline V and J ends were trimmed by 2 bases and 0 bases, with 16 bases remaining between them.

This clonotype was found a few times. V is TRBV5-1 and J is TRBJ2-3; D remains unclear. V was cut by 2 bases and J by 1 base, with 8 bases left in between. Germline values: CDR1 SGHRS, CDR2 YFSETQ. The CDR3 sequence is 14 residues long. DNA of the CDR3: TGCGCCAGCAGCTTTCCCGGACGCACAGATACGCAGTATTTT. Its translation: CASSFPGRTDTQYF. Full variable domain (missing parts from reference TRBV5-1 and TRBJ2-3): KAGVTQTPRYLIKTRGQQVTLSCSPISGHRSVSWYQQTPGQGLQFLFEYFSETQRNKGNFPGRFSGRQFSNSRSEMNVSTLELGDSALYLCASSFPGRTDTQYFGPGTRLTVL.

The CDR3 loop is CASSPLDGYGYTF. CDR3 sequence (DNA): TGTGCCAGCAGTCCCCTAGACGGTTATGGCTACACCTTC. The chain has TRBV28 and TRBJ1-2; no clear D. V was shortened by 5 bases and J by 5 bases, with 12 bases between the two germline ends. This CDR3 spans 13 amino acids. The germline V gene has CDR1 MDHEN and CDR2 SYDVKM.

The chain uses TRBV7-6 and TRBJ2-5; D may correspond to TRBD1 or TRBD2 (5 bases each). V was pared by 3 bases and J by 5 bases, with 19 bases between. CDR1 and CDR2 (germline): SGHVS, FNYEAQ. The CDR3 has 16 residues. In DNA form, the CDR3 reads TGTGCCAGCAGCTTTCAGTCAGGAGGCTGGGGGGAGACCCAGTACTTC. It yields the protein CASSFQSGGWGETQYF.

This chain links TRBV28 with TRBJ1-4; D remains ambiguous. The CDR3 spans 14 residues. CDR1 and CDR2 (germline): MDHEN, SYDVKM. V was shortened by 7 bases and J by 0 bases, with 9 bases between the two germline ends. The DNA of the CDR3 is TGTGCCAGCAACAGCCCCTCAACTAATGAAAAACTGTTTTTT. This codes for CASNSPSTNEKLFF.

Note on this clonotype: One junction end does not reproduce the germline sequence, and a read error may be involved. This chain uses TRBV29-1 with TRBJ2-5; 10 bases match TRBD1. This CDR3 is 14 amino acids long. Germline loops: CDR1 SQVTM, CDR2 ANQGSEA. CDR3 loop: CSVEGDRGRETRYF. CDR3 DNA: TGCAGCGTTGAGGGGGACAGGGGAAGAGAGACCCGGTACTTC.

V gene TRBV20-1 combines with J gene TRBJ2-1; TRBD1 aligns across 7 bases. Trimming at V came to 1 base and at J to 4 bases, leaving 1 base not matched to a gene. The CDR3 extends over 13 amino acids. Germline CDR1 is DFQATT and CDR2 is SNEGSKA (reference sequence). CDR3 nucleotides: TGCAGTGCTAGAGGGGACAGATACAATGAGCAGTTCTTC. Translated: CSARGDRYNEQFF.

CDR3 amino acids: CASRRDWGGNSPLHF. The CDR3 DNA reads as TGTGCCAGCAGGCGAGACTGGGGGGGAAATTCACCCCTCCACTTT. This chain connects TRBV7-9 to TRBJ1-6; D is possibly TRBD1 (5 bases). V was trimmed by 6 bases and J by 7 bases, leaving 16 bases between them. CDR3 length: 15 residues. CDR1 and CDR2 from the germline V gene are SEHNR and FQNEAQ (reference sequence). Combining the CDR3 with reference TRBV7-9 and TRBJ1-6 gives the whole variable domain DTGVSQNPRHKITKRGQNVTFRCDPISEHNRLYWYRQTLGQGPEFLTYFQNEAQLEKSRLLSDRFSAERPKGSFSTLEIQRTEQGDSAMYLCASRRDWGGNSPLHFGNGTRLTVT.

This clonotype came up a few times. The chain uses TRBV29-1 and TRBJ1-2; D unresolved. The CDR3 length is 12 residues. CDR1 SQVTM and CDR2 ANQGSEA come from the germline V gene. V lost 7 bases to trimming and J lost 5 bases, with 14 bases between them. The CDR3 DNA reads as TGCAGCGCCTTTTCGGACGGTTATGGCTACACCTTC. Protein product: CSAFSDGYGYTF.